These 30 T cell receptor beta chains share one sample of origin, sequenced in a study of STAT5B mutations in CD4+ large granular lymphocyte leukemia. Measured with immunoSEQ multiplex PCR; TCRdb has only the in-frame clones, and not every one. The sample shows around 35,000 clones, approximately 74% of them seen only once. The sequenced material came from CD4+ T cells from blood buffy coats. The receptors come from a human donor in good health.

The rearrangement joins TRBV2 to TRBJ2-7; TRBD1 agrees at 9 bases. Germline CDR1 SNHLY, CDR2 FYNNEI. V lost 6 bases to trimming and J lost 7 bases; unmatched junction nucleotides: 4. The CDR3 loop spans 12 amino acids. The CDR3 loop reads CASRETGGEQYF. The DNA of the CDR3 is TGTGCCAGCAGAGAGACAGGGGGGGAGCAGTACTTC.

The chain is built from TRBV19 and TRBJ2-5; D is unclear. The length of the CDR3 is 14 residues. Germline CDR1 and CDR2: LNHDA and SQIVND (reference sequence). The V and J ends lost 1 base and 1 base respectively, with 7 bases between them. The chain's CDR3 is CASSIGLRQETQYF. CDR3 DNA sequence: TGTGCCAGTAGTATAGGGCTCCGCCAAGAGACCCAGTACTTC.

The chain uses TRBV19 and TRBJ2-3; D gene ambiguous. Germline V CDR1 and CDR2: LNHDA, SQIVND (reference sequence). V shed 5 bases and J shed 4 bases, with 7 bases lying between them. The CDR3 has 12 amino acids. CDR3 sequence: CASSPGADTQYF. The CDR3 DNA sequence: TGTGCCAGTAGTCCTGGCGCAGATACGCAGTATTTT.

V usage is TRBV5-1 and J usage is TRBJ1-2; 9 nucleotides agree with TRBD1. J was trimmed by 1 base and V by 1 base; bases with no gene match: 5. The CDR3 spans 16 residues. Germline V gene lookup returns CDR1 SGHRS and CDR2 YFSETQ. The CDR3 coding sequence is TGCGCCAGCAGCTTGCGGACAGGGGAGCATAACTATGGCTACACCTTC. Residues: CASSLRTGEHNYGYTF.

J is TRBJ2-7 and V is TRBV5-1; 9 nucleotides match TRBD2. The J segment lost 2 bases and the V segment lost 3 bases, leaving 3 bases of the junction unmatched. The CDR3 runs to 14 residues. Per germline, CDR1 SGHRS and CDR2 YFSETQ. CDR3 protein: CASSYSGGTYEQYF. The CDR3, as DNA: TGCGCCAGCAGCTATAGCGGGGGTACCTACGAGCAGTACTTC.

The rearrangement joins TRBV6-1 to TRBJ2-5, with 8 bases that match TRBD2. This CDR3 is 17 amino acids long. Looked up from germline, CDR1 is MNHNS and CDR2 is SASEGT. With V trimmed by 2 bases and J by 1 base, 9 bases remained unmatched. CDR3: CASSEFGRGDLQETQYF. In nucleotides, the CDR3 is TGTGCCAGCAGTGAATTCGGGCGGGGGGACCTCCAAGAGACCCAGTACTTC.

The CDR3 bases are TGTGCCAGCTCACCCAGGGGGCAGGACACCGGGGAGCTGTTTTTT. Protein product: CASSPRGQDTGELFF. This chain connects TRBV18 to TRBJ2-2; 8 nucleotides line up with TRBD1. The CDR3 contains 15 residues. The ends lost 3 bases at V and 3 bases at J; junction bases unmatched: 3. The V gene's germline CDR1 is KGHSH and CDR2 LQKENI.

This chain connects TRBV4-2 to TRBJ1-2; maybe TRBD1 (5 bases). The V gene lost 0 bases and the J gene lost 3 bases, with 11 bases spanning the gap. The CDR3 contains 15 residues. CDR1 is LGHNA and CDR2 is YNFKEQ in the germline V gene. CDR3 bases: TGTGCCAGCAGCCAAGAGCAGGGAAGAGACTATGGCTACACCTTC. As protein: CASSQEQGRDYGYTF.

The chain combines TRBV4-3 with TRBJ2-1; 7 bases agree with TRBD2. V trimming: 5 bases; J trimming: 2 bases; junction bases outside the gene matches: 12. CDR1 and CDR2 from the germline V gene are LGHNA and YSLEER. The CDR3 sequence is 17 residues long. The CDR3 nucleotides are TGCGCCAGCAGCACCGCGGGAGCCGCCCTACCCTACAATGAGCAGTTCTTC. This translates into CASSTAGAALPYNEQFF.

The chain links TRBV19 to TRBJ2-4; 10 bases match TRBD1. CDR1 is LNHDA and CDR2 is SQIVND in the germline V gene (reference sequence). CDR3 length equals 14 residues. The V gene end was trimmed by 4 bases and the J gene end by 6 bases; junction bases not matched to a gene: 3. The CDR3 loop reads CASSNRDRGNIQYF. DNA of the CDR3: TGTGCCAGTAGTAACCGGGACAGGGGAAACATTCAGTACTTC. Variable domain in full (rest from reference TRBV19 and TRBJ2-4): DGGITQSPKYLFRKEGQNVTLSCEQNLNHDAMYWYRQDPGQGLRLIYYSQIVNDFQKGDIAEGYSVSREKKESFPLTVTSAQKNPTAFYLCASSNRDRGNIQYFGAGTRLSVL.

The chain has TRBV5-1 and TRBJ1-2; D is possibly TRBD1 (6 bases). CDR3 length: 16 residues. Germline V gene sequence: CDR1 SGHRS, CDR2 YFSETQ. The V end was cut by 6 bases, the J end by 4 bases, with 22 bases between. This CDR3 is CASIASGWGGPYGYTF. In nucleotides, the CDR3 is TGCGCCAGCATCGCGTCTGGGTGGGGGGGCCCCTATGGCTACACCTTC.

The chain links TRBV2 to TRBJ1-6, with D possibly matching TRBD1 (6 bases). In germline, CDR1 is SNHLY, CDR2 FYNNEI. The CDR3 runs to 15 residues. The ends were cut back, 10 bases at V and 7 bases at J, with 20 bases in the middle. CDR3 loop: CATKDPGRGNSPLHF. The CDR3, as DNA: TGTGCCACCAAAGATCCAGGGAGGGGGAATTCACCCCTCCACTTT.

The chain has TRBV19 and TRBJ2-3; 7 nucleotides match TRBD2. This CDR3 is built from 15 residues. Germline CDR1 LNHDA, CDR2 SQIVND (reference sequence). The V and J ends lost 5 bases and 0 bases, in that order; junction bases with no gene match: 5. CDR3: CASSPSGPSTDTQYF. CDR3 DNA: TGTGCCAGTAGTCCTAGCGGACCTAGCACAGATACGCAGTATTTT.

The chain employs TRBV19 and TRBJ2-2; no clear D gene. CDR3 length: 14 amino acids. CDR1 is LNHDA and CDR2 is SQIVND in the germline V gene (reference sequence). V lost 7 bases and J lost 5, with 14 bases in between. CDR3 amino acids: CASNRGWRTGELFF. DNA of the CDR3: TGTGCCAGTAACCGAGGCTGGCGGACCGGGGAGCTGTTTTTT. Filled out from reference TRBV19 and TRBJ2-2, the complete variable domain reads DGGITQSPKYLFRKEGQNVTLSCEQNLNHDAMYWYRQDPGQGLRLIYYSQIVNDFQKGDIAEGYSVSREKKESFPLTVTSAQKNPTAFYLCASNRGWRTGELFFGEGSRLTVL.

This sequence joins TRBV5-1 and TRBJ2-5; TRBD2 agrees at 11 bases. There are 15 residues in the CDR3. Germline CDR1 reads SGHRS; CDR2 reads YFSETQ. J gave up 5 bases and V 5 bases, and 8 bases lay outside the gene matches. DNA for the CDR3: TGCGCCAGCAGACCGGGACTAGCGGCTTTTGAGACCCAGTACTTC. It specifies CASRPGLAAFETQYF.

The chain recombines TRBV5-5 with TRBJ1-5, with D maybe TRBD1 (5 bases). The CDR3 has 14 amino acids. Per germline, CDR1 SGHKS and CDR2 YYEKEE (reference sequence). V was trimmed by 4 bases and J by 7 bases, leaving 15 bases between them. CDR3 amino acids: CASSRGPSGQPQHF. CDR3 bases: TGTGCCAGCAGCCGGGGACCCTCGGGGCAGCCCCAGCATTTT.

The sample holds a few counts of this clone. This sequence joins TRBV11-3 and TRBJ2-7, with TRBD2 as a possible D gene (5 bases). The CDR3 has 16 residues. Germline values: CDR1 SGHNT, CDR2 YENEEA. The V end was cut by 4 bases, the J end by 0 bases, with 16 bases between. CDR3 sequence reads: CASSSDRTGSSYEQYF. The DNA for the CDR3 is TGTGCCAGCAGCTCAGATAGGACGGGGAGCTCCTACGAGCAGTACTTC.

V gene TRBV6-6 combines with J gene TRBJ2-7; D gene ambiguous. Germline V gene data show CDR1 as MNHNY and CDR2 as SVGAGI (reference sequence). The CDR3 loop spans 11 amino acids. V lost 4 bases and J 6 bases, leaving 7 bases between the germline ends. CDR3 region: CASSLLSEQYF. For the CDR3, the DNA is TGTGCCAGCAGTTTGCTTAGCGAGCAGTACTTC.

The rearrangement uses TRBV4-1 and TRBJ2-3, with no clear D. This CDR3 comprises 16 residues. Germline assignment: CDR1 MGHRA and CDR2 YSYEKL. The V gene lost 0 bases and the J gene lost 0 bases, with 10 bases spanning the gap. The CDR3 is CASSQDEAFSTDTQYF. Here the CDR3 DNA reads TGCGCCAGCAGCCAAGATGAAGCGTTTAGCACAGATACGCAGTATTTT.

V gene TRBV5-4 combines with J gene TRBJ2-7, with 7 bases that match TRBD2. Germline CDR1 and CDR2: SGHNT and YYREEE (reference sequence). This CDR3 region has 14 residues. The V and J ends lost 4 bases and 3 bases, in that order; junction bases with no gene match: 7. CDR3 DNA: TGTGCCAGCAGCCGGAGGGAGGGTGGCTACGAGCAGTACTTC. Its translation: CASSRREGGYEQYF. The complete variable domain, with remaining parts taken from reference TRBV5-4 and TRBJ2-7, reads ETGVTQSPTHLIKTRGQQVTLRCSSQSGHNTVSWYQQALGQGPQFIFQYYREEENGRGNFPPRFSGLQFPNYSSELNVNALELDDSALYLCASSRREGGYEQYFGPGTRLTVT.

This sequence joins TRBV10-1 and TRBJ2-3, with 9 bases identical to TRBD2. Germline CDR1 is WNHNN and CDR2 is SYGVQD (reference sequence). The CDR3 is 17 amino acids. The junction had 13 bases not matched to a gene; V was cut back by 0 bases and J by 9 bases. CDR3: CASSESLGGGAAATQYF. DNA of the CDR3: TGCGCCAGCAGTGAGTCTTTGGGCGGGGGGGCCGCTGCGACGCAGTATTTT.

The chain links TRBV5-4 to TRBJ1-1; D might be TRBD1 (5 bases). The germline V gene encodes CDR1 SGHNT and CDR2 YYREEE (reference sequence). This CDR3 is 15 amino acids long. Trimming took off 3 bases at V and 0 bases at J, with 12 bases between the two ends. The CDR3 nucleotides read TGTGCCAGCAGCTCCCAGACAGAGCTGAACACTGAAGCTTTCTTT. Translated, it gives CASSSQTELNTEAFF.

This chain uses TRBV25-1 with TRBJ1-1; TRBD1 matches 7 bases. Germline CDR1 MGHDK, CDR2 SYGVNS. The CDR3 is 14 amino acids. V lost 2 bases to trimming and J lost 3 bases; unmatched junction nucleotides: 3. The CDR3 DNA follows: TGTGCCAGCAGTGAAACAGGGGAAGACACTGAAGCTTTCTTT. Protein sequence: CASSETGEDTEAFF.

The rearrangement joins TRBV14 to TRBJ1-1; no firm D call. V was clipped by 1 base and J by 6 bases, with 15 bases between them. The germline gives CDR1 SGHDN, CDR2 FVKESK. There are 15 residues in the CDR3. Written as DNA, the CDR3 is TGTGCCAGCAGCCAAGCGGTCGGTTCTCGGGCTGAAGCTTTCTTT. Its protein is CASSQAVGSRAEAFF.

The chain couples TRBV11-2 to TRBJ1-1; D ambiguous. Germline V gene data show CDR1 as SGHAT and CDR2 as FQNNGV. V gave up 2 bases and J gave up 0 bases, with 7 bases separating them. The CDR3 has 14 residues. DNA for the CDR3: TGTGCCAGCAGCTTACAGGCATTGAACACTGAAGCTTTCTTT. Protein sequence: CASSLQALNTEAFF.

The rearrangement links TRBV10-3 to TRBJ2-1; the match to TRBD2 covers 16 bases. The CDR3 runs to 18 residues. The trim removed 7 bases at V and 6 bases at J, leaving 12 bases unmatched. Germline V gene lookup returns CDR1 ENHRY and CDR2 SYGVKD. Here the CDR3 reads CAINSGTSGGGRGNEQFF. CDR3 DNA: TGTGCCATCAACTCCGGGACTAGCGGGGGGGGTCGAGGCAATGAGCAGTTCTTC.

The chain combines TRBV2 with TRBJ1-2; 8 bases map to TRBD1. This CDR3 is 14 amino acids long. Germline V gene data show CDR1 as SNHLY and CDR2 as FYNNEI. J lost 6 bases, V lost 4 bases, and 7 bases had no gene match. The CDR3 here is CASSGLAGGNGYTF. CDR3 bases: TGTGCCAGCAGTGGGTTGGCAGGGGGCAATGGCTACACCTTC.

The rearrangement links TRBV7-9 to TRBJ2-3; 12 bases agree with TRBD2. The V gene end was trimmed by 5 bases and the J gene end by 2 bases; junction bases not matched to a gene: 5. Germline CDR1 SEHNR, CDR2 FQNEAQ (reference sequence). CDR3 length: 16 residues. CDR3: CASSPTSGGNTDTQYF. CDR3 DNA: TGTGCCAGCAGCCCAACTAGCGGGGGGAACACAGATACGCAGTATTTT. Filled out from reference TRBV7-9 and TRBJ2-3, the complete variable domain reads DTGVSQNPRHKITKRGQNVTFRCDPISEHNRLYWYRQTLGQGPEFLTYFQNEAQLEKSRLLSDRFSAERPKGSFSTLEIQRTEQGDSAMYLCASSPTSGGNTDTQYFGPGTRLTVL.

The J gene is TRBJ1-1, the V gene TRBV5-6; TRBD1 matches at 7 bases. Trimming at V came to 3 bases and at J to 3 bases, leaving 5 bases not matched to a gene. The germline V gene encodes CDR1 SGHDT and CDR2 YYEEEE. This CDR3 contains 14 residues. CDR3 sequence: CASSWVTGDTEAFF. CDR3 nucleotides: TGTGCCAGCAGCTGGGTCACAGGGGACACTGAAGCTTTCTTT.

This sequence joins TRBV5-4 and TRBJ2-5; the D gene could be TRBD1 or TRBD2 (5 bases each). The CDR3 spans 14 residues. The germline V gene has CDR1 SGHNT and CDR2 YYREEE (reference sequence). The V gene lost 0 bases and the J gene lost 1 base, with 7 bases spanning the gap. The DNA for the CDR3 is TGTGCCAGCAGCTTGGCCGGGACCCAAGAGACCCAGTACTTC. As protein: CASSLAGTQETQYF.